The T cell receptor beta chain under discussion was sequenced for a study of response to subunit inactivated influenza vaccine. Overall study findings and caveats: T cells newly recruited by each seasonal influenza vaccination are few, the authors suggested.

This clonotype was counted only a few times. No antigen is known for it. The CDR3 is 15 amino acids. Germline assignment: CDR1 SEHNR and CDR2 FQNEAQ (reference sequence). The junction had 11 bases not matched to a gene; V was cut back by 10 bases and J by 5 bases. Each CDR3 protein is one row after TCRdb ran MiXCR on the RT-PCR reads. Of 650,000 to 800,000 distinct CDR3 sequences listed, approximately 15% were seen once; the top ten hold less than 7%. The J gene is TRBJ2-7, the V gene TRBV7-9; 13 bases fit TRBD2. The TCR comes from a man aged 50 to 59 who received an inactivated influenza vaccine. The sequences come from PBMCs from blood, collected roughly 15 days before vaccination. The CDR3 DNA is TGTGCCATCCCGCTGAGACTAGCGGGAGGAGACGAGCAGTACTTC. Translated: CAIPLRLAGGDEQYF.